A selection of T cell receptor beta chains follows, all from one sample in a study of high-grade serous ovarian cancer treatment subgroups. Produced via immunoSEQ multiplex PCR; TCRdb's table is partial and in-frame only. The sample lists around 37,000 clones, 79% occurring once. Sequenced sample: tumor tissue. The receptor set was obtained from a human donor with high-grade serous ovarian cancer. CDR3s include the opening cysteine and the closing phenylalanine or tryptophan. Each record gives: V gene, clone size, J gene, CDR3 protein. Rows give clone size only sometimes, using once, few, many, or a class for an expanded clone.

TRBV15	NA	TRBJ2-6	CATSRDRDSQNVLTF
TRBV9	NA	TRBJ1-2	CASSVAHGSRDGYTF
TRBV14	NA	TRBJ1-2	CASSQDPSANYGYTF
TRBV4-3	NA	TRBJ2-5	CASSQARSGLKPQETQYF
TRBV7-9	NA	TRBJ2-7	CASSSYPGLASYEQYF
TRBV7-9	NA	TRBJ2-1	CASSLLSLAGVHLYNEQFF
TRBV18	NA	TRBJ1-2	CASSPMDGNYGYTF
TRBV13	NA	TRBJ1-1	CASSFTGGVTEAFF
TRBV5-6	NA	TRBJ2-1	CASSPWWTSVDEQFF
TRBV19	few	TRBJ1-5	CASTPGTGGNQPQHF
TRBV1	NA	TRBJ1-3	CTSSHGGHAYF
TRBV18	NA	TRBJ1-5	CASSPLGGLGNQPQHF
TRBV7-3	NA	TRBJ2-2	CASSANRGRTGELFF
TRBV4-3	NA	TRBJ2-7	CASSQTLPSYEQYF
TRBV2	NA	NA	CASRWEGYEQYF
TRBV5-8	NA	TRBJ1-5	CASTTSGGGQPQHF
TRBV11-2	NA	TRBJ1-4	CASSLGTANEKLFF
TRBV29-1	NA	TRBJ1-4	CSVEGDRLNEKLFF
TRBV6-5	NA	TRBJ2-1	CASGVTRANEQFF
TRBV5-1	NA	TRBJ2-3	CASSFPSESTDTQYF
TRBV5-4	NA	TRBJ1-3	CASSLDRGFMENTIYF
TRBV5-6	NA	TRBJ2-1	CASSLVQVGYEQFF
TRBV5-1	NA	TRBJ2-3	CASSLAGPSTDTQYF
TRBV9	once	TRBJ1-3	CASSVGGAPGNTIYF
TRBV7-8	NA	TRBJ2-3	CASSQSFRWRGPFVTDTQYF
TRBV28	NA	TRBJ2-7	CASSLRDYYEQYF
TRBV5-5	NA	TRBJ2-3	CASSLAIGSTGTQYF
TRBV5-1	few	TRBJ2-7	CASSSRTRGGYEQYF
TRBV9	NA	TRBJ2-3	CASSGSGSTDTQYF
TRBV9	NA	TRBJ2-7	CASSPRSGSGISFEQYF
TRBV7-5	NA	TRBJ1-1	CASSPWENLNTEAFF
TRBV6-5	NA	TRBJ2-7	CASKDGPYEQYF
TRBV28	NA	TRBJ1-3	CASSLRGGNTIYF
TRBV28	few	TRBJ1-4	CASSRGQAREKLFF
TRBV4-1	NA	TRBJ2-7	CASSQDPSVSRSVYEQYF
TRBV5-4	NA	TRBJ2-5	CASSSGTWTGRETQYF
TRBV25-1	NA	TRBJ2-5	CASSPPRQAQETQYF
TRBV4-1	NA	TRBJ2-7	CASSQETASSYEQYF
TRBV19	NA	TRBJ2-7	CASSPLGRSDEQYF
TRBV7-2	NA	TRBJ2-3	CASSLVAGGGTQYF
TRBV7-2	NA	TRBJ1-2	CASSLGVNNYGYTF
TRBV6-5	few	TRBJ1-1	CASSVTGTEAFF
TRBV7-9	once	TRBJ2-7	CASSQAGGPEGEQYF
TRBV28	NA	TRBJ1-4	CATLLGEPGQINEKLFF
TRBV29-1	once	TRBJ2-5	CSGLRGGQETQYF
TRBV29-1	NA	TRBJ2-1	CSVEDRLADRFF
TRBV7-9	NA	TRBJ2-3	CASSAPSTDTQYF
TRBV12-5	NA	TRBJ1-4	CASGPGGTGANEKLFF
TRBV30	NA	NA	CAWSLGLAGRYEQYF
TRBV27	NA	TRBJ1-4	CASSASGVRVNEKLFF
TRBV7-9	few	TRBJ1-4	CASSLTGTEKLFF